Below, 6 T cell receptor beta chains from the same sample are listed, as sequenced in a study of CD8 T cells in Susac syndrome. Reverse transcription used roughly 0.45 to 1 ug RNA and random hexamers. A single record per CDR3 protein comes from TCRdb applying MiXCR to the immunoSEQ multiplex PCR reads. This sample yields over 100,000 distinct CDR3 sequences, of which around 90% are seen a single time; around 0.12% belongs to the top ten. Sequencing input: CD8+ T cells from PBMCs. Every receptor here comes from a human donor in good health.

V usage is TRBV10-3 and J usage is TRBJ2-7; D gene uncertain. This CDR3 has 12 amino acids. Trimming took off 2 bases at V and 2 bases at J, with 4 bases between the two ends. Germline V gene data show CDR1 as ENHRY and CDR2 as SYGVKD. The chain's CDR3 is CAISEAAYEQYF. The CDR3 DNA reads TGTGCCATCAGTGAGGCCGCCTACGAGCAGTACTTC.

The chain joins TRBV7-2 to TRBJ2-1, with D possibly matching TRBD2 (5 bases). The CDR3 totals 14 residues. V lost 6 bases and J 9 bases, leaving 18 bases between the germline ends. The germline CDR1 and CDR2 sequences are SGHTA and FQGNSA. The CDR3 nucleotides read TGTGCCAGCAGATCGGACGGCGGGCCCGCTGAGCAGTTCTTC. This encodes CASRSDGGPAEQFF.

The genes are TRBV4-1 and TRBJ2-5; 7 bases map to TRBD2. CDR1 and CDR2 (germline): MGHRA, YSYEKL. V dropped 1 base and J dropped 5; count of bases not matched to a gene: 10. This CDR3 region has 16 residues. The CDR3 DNA reads TGCGCCAGCAGCCAAGCCGCCTCGACTAGCTGGGAGACCCAGTACTTC. This encodes CASSQAASTSWETQYF.

J is TRBJ2-1 and V is TRBV20-1; TRBD2 matches at 8 bases. The CDR3 length is 15 residues. Germline V gene data show CDR1 as DFQATT and CDR2 as SNEGSKA (reference sequence). J lost 4 bases, V lost 6 bases, and 11 bases had no gene match. The CDR3 is CSAPFGSGVYNEQFF. CDR3 sequence (DNA): TGCAGTGCCCCGTTCGGTAGCGGGGTGTACAATGAGCAGTTCTTC.

As concerns this clonotype: One junction end disagrees with the germline gene, perhaps due to a read error. The rearrangement uses TRBV5-1 and TRBJ2-1; D is unresolved. Germline loops: CDR1 SGHRS, CDR2 YFSETQ. The CDR3 spans 14 residues. CDR3 sequence (DNA): TGCGCCAGCAGCTTGGCCCTCTCCCACAATGAGCAGTTCTTC. The encoded protein is CASSLALSHNEQFF.

V gene TRBV7-2 combines with J gene TRBJ2-3, with D maybe TRBD2 (7 bases). CDR3 size: 14 residues. The germline V gene has CDR1 SGHTA and CDR2 FQGNSA. V gave up 6 bases and J gave up 0 bases, with 10 bases separating them. CDR3 residues: CASRAGASTDTQYF. The DNA for the CDR3 is TGTGCCAGCAGGGCGGGGGCTAGCACAGATACGCAGTATTTT.